This T cell receptor beta chain is from a study of blood T cell repertoires in COVID-19. TCRdb keeps only in-frame clones here, not all; method: immunoSEQ multiplex PCR. The sample shows some 200,000 clones, approximately 80% of them seen only once. Germline V gene data show CDR1 as SGHVS and CDR2 as FQNEAQ. This CDR3 contains 15 residues. V lost 3 bases to trimming and J lost 7 bases, with 19 bases between them. V and J are TRBV7-8 and TRBJ2-7, with D possibly TRBD2 on 5 matching bases. This clonotype was obtained from a human donor with acute or convalescent COVID-19. The donor label of this sample is uncertain. Sequenced sample: peripheral blood. The CDR3 loop reads CASSFRLEAAGEQYF. The CDR3 DNA sequence: TGTGCCAGCAGCTTCCGGTTAGAAGCGGCTGGGGAGCAGTACTTC.